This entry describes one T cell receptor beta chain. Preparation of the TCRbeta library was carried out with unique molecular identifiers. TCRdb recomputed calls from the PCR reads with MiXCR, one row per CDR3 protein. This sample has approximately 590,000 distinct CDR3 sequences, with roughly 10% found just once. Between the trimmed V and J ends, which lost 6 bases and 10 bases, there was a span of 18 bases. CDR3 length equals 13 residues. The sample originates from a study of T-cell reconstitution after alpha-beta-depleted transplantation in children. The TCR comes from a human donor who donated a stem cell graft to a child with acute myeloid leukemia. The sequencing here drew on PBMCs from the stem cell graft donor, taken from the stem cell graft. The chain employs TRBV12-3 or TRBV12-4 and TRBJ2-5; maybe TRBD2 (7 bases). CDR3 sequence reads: CASSLKGGGFQYF. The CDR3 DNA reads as TGTGCCAGCAGCCTCAAGGGGGGGGGGTTCCAGTACTTC.